This T cell receptor beta chain was sequenced during a study of post-analysis software for immune sequencing data. Whole-study context: Several disease courses (relapsing-remitting, secondary progressive and progressive-relapsing) of multiple sclerosis were included. Study conclusions and caveats: Relative to controls, patients had 4 or 5 TRBV segments at higher frequency, with TRBV5-6, TRBV5-1 and TRBV20-1 among these. Co-batched samples clustered tightly together by F measure.

Between the trimmed V and J ends, which lost 3 bases and 8 bases, there was a span of 16 bases. Germline CDR1 and CDR2: SEHNR and FQNEAQ (reference sequence). This CDR3 contains 14 residues. This clonotype came up a few times. Its matching antigen is unknown. TCR beta cDNA libraries included unique molecular identifiers. A single record per CDR3 protein comes from TCRdb applying MiXCR to the PCR reads. This sample carries roughly 800,000 distinct CDR3 sequences, 53% of them seen once, and the ten largest clones take approximately 4.4%. The source material was blood. The receptor comes from a girl aged 10-17 years with multiple sclerosis. V and J are TRBV7-9 and TRBJ1-2; tentative D call: TRBD1 (5 bases). CDR3 sequence: CASSFGLGRRGYTF. The CDR3 DNA follows: TGTGCCAGCAGCTTTGGGTTGGGACGGCGCGGCTACACCTTC. Supplemented by reference TRBV7-9 and TRBJ1-2, the full variable domain reads DTGVSQNPRHKITKRGQNVTFRCDPISEHNRLYWYRQTLGQGPEFLTYFQNEAQLEKSRLLSDRFSAERPKGSFSTLEIQRTEQGDSAMYLCASSFGLGRRGYTFGSGTRLTVV.